Ten or more counts support the clone carrying this T cell receptor (beta chain). These data are taken from a study of blood T cells in healthy people across ages. Next came a second PCR, run for roughly 7 to 12 cycles, which used a sample-barcoded 5' primer along with a J-beta primer mix. TCRdb reanalysed the 5' RACE reads using MiXCR and keeps one entry per CDR3 protein. The table includes 450,000 to 650,000 distinct CDR3 sequences, under 30% detected once. CDR1 and CDR2 (germline): LGHDT, YNNKEL (reference sequence). The trim removed 2 bases at V and 5 bases at J, leaving 4 bases unmatched. The CDR3 contains 14 residues. The same data also went into a second study, on T cells of mothers and their children.

This receptor was obtained from a boy aged 10-17 years in good health. The J gene is TRBJ2-5, the V gene TRBV3-1; 8 bases line up with TRBD2. What was sequenced was blood. CDR3 loop: CASSQPGGRETQYF. CDR3 nucleotides: TGTGCCAGCAGCCAACCGGGGGGGCGGGAGACCCAGTACTTC.